The clone carrying this TCR beta chain came up a few times. Its target is not known. Time point denoted: sample taken at primary tumor resection. The data were taken from a study of spatial heterogeneity in lung cancer. The study's findings and limits: Counts that tracked tumor mutation counts were those of expanded intratumoral alpha and beta TCRs.

V was cut by 0 bases and J by 0 bases, with 15 bases left in between. The germline CDR1 and CDR2 sequences are DFQATT and SNEGSKA (reference sequence). This CDR3 is built from 16 residues. One entry per CDR3 protein, called by TCRdb with MiXCR from the 5' RACE reads. Here the sample spans 5,400 or so distinct CDR3 sequences, 15% to 20% being singletons. This specimen was lung tumor tissue, taken at surgery. The source of this sequence is a male donor with early-stage non-small cell lung cancer. The chain is built from TRBV20-1 and TRBJ2-7, with D tentatively TRBD2 (5 bases). CDR3 sequence reads: CSARDQERLSSYEQYF. CDR3 bases: TGCAGTGCTAGAGATCAGGAGCGGTTGAGCTCCTACGAGCAGTACTTC.